This record looks at one T cell receptor beta chain sequence and its context. Trimming shortened V by 10 bases and J by 0 bases, and 19 bases separated the two germline ends. Germline V CDR1 and CDR2: MDHEN, SYDVKM. The CDR3 sequence is 15 residues long. The data were taken from a study of response to subunit inactivated influenza vaccine. TCRdb analysed the RT-PCR reads with MiXCR anew, one entry per CDR3 protein. The data contain 550,000 to 800,000 distinct CDR3 sequences, 15% to 19% of them singletons. V and J are TRBV28 and TRBJ2-7, with D uncertain. The source was PBMCs from blood, collected 11 to 12 days after vaccination. The source of this sequence is a man aged 50 to 59 who received an inactivated influenza vaccine. The CDR3 region is CAINPGGLSSYEQYF. DNA for the CDR3: TGTGCCATTAATCCCGGCGGCCTAAGCTCCTACGAGCAGTACTTC.